The entry below describes one T cell receptor (beta chain). Its target is unknown. Germline trimming cut 3 bases from V and 5 bases from J; bases unmatched to any gene: 6. The CDR3 loop spans 14 amino acids. Germline lookup yields CDR1 KGHSH and CDR2 LQKENI. Original analysis: ImmunoSEQ output held junction-only sequences without quality scores, so filtering differed. Here immunoSEQ multiplex PCR was the method, and the copy in TCRdb shows in-frame clones only, minus some. For V, J and clone size, that table is used; D and trimming come from the DNA. The sample holds some 2.4 million clones; under 95% are singletons and the top ten take about 0.39%. The data originate from a study of shared clonotypes between healthy human individuals. Study findings and constraints: On the whole, naive subsets had larger estimated richness than memory subsets had.

This chain links TRBV18 with TRBJ2-7; 8 positions agree with TRBD1. The TCR sequence derives from a man aged 18 to 30 in good health. Some clones in this sample may be carry-over from other donors' samples. The sample taken for sequencing was naive CD4+ T cells from PBMCs. As to subset: CD45RA+ positively selected. CDR3 region: CASSPTTGVDEQYF. In nucleotides, the CDR3 is TGTGCCAGCTCACCTACGACAGGGGTGGACGAGCAGTACTTC.